This TCR beta chain was retrieved from a study of T cell repertoires in cytomegalovirus infection. Looking at the study overall: Public TCR beta signatures indicated both CMV infection and matching HLA type. Study observations and caveats: HLA-C-restricted CMV clonotypes gave the most frequent clonotype in two of eight donors. Carriage of CMV together with the relevant HLA was identifiable through cumulative public TCR beta family frequency.

The CDR3 totals 14 residues. Unmatched junction bases numbered 4, after V lost 6 bases and J lost 3 bases. Germline V lookup: CDR1 SNHLY, CDR2 FYNNEI. A note on this clonotype: Antigen: not known.

TCRdb itself ran the reads through MiXCR, one entry per CDR3 protein. This table holds fewer than 400,000 distinct CDR3 sequences, approximately 18% found once. Input material: PBMCs. The V and J genes are TRBV2 and TRBJ1-4; 7 positions agree with TRBD1. This sequence was found in a human donor in good health (CMV status not recorded). Some clones in this sample may be carry-over from other donors' samples. The CDR3 DNA follows: TGTGCCAGCAGCCAGGGACAGCCTAATGAAAAACTGTTTTTT. Translated: CASSQGQPNEKLFF.